The T cell receptor (beta chain) described here comes from a study of OX40 agonist ivuxolimab in advanced cancers. Looking at the study overall: Ivuxolimab was a fully human IgG2 agonistic monoclonal antibody targeting the costimulatory receptor OX40 (CD134). Intravenous ivuxolimab was administered to patients every 2 weeks at six dose levels: 0.01, 0.1, 0.3, 1.5, 3 and 10 mg/kg. Among the approximately 50 dose-escalation patients, roughly 20 had hepatocellular carcinoma, roughly 15 melanoma, 9 renal cell carcinoma and 9 head and neck cancer. In the dose-escalation cohort, approximately 82% of patients were male, and the mean age was 60 years with a range of about 20 to 79. Prior anti-PD-1, anti-PD-L1 or anti-CTLA-4 therapy was permitted, and checkpoint inhibitors had been received by more than 35% of dose-escalation patients. Partial responses were achieved by three dose-escalation patients, of whom one had hepatocellular carcinoma and two had cutaneous melanoma. The purpose of peripheral TCRbeta sequencing was to test whether ivuxolimab changed TCR sequence diversity and led to clonal T-cell expansion. The paper describes the monotherapy dose-escalation part (N of about 47 patients) of the phase I trial of ivuxolimab.

The paper as a whole reports these results and caveats: In the 0.1-3.0 mg/kg groups, partial responders were among the patients with the lowest normalized peripheral clonal expansion, particularly in CD8+ T cells. At doses of 0.1 to 3.0 mg/kg, clonal expansion of both CD4+ and CD8+ blood T cells was observed from baseline to week 6. Low levels of normalized T-cell clonal expansion were also seen in some patients who did not respond. The antigen specificity of the clonally expanded peripheral T cells was not determined. After ivuxolimab, CD8+ T cells had more expanded clones than CD4+ T cells on average.

To sequence the TCRbeta CDR3 region, genomic DNA was isolated from the sorted cells. The immunoSEQ Assay was used to sequence the TCRbeta CDR3 regions. TCRdb stores this immuneACCESS table with in-frame sequences only. Part of the clones is absent; in the studies checked, under half of the shortfall reflects unresolved V genes, and no reason is known for the rest. The sample table contains under 80,000 clones; only one count was recorded for about 85% of them. The top ten clonotypes cover approximately 2% of the sample. Details on this clone: Its antigen specificity is not known. No much larger clonotype is one base removed from it; base qualities were not supplied.

V lost 1 base and J lost 5 bases; the stretch between them is 15 bases long. Spanning cysteine to phenylalanine, the CDR3 consists of 16 amino acids. CDR3 DNA only is kept here, 48 bases in frame from base 1. In the germline V gene (reference sequence), CDR1 corresponds to MNHNY and CDR2 to SVGAGI. Patients with a history of autoimmune disease or receiving systemic immunosuppression were excluded from the trial. Peripheral blood for TCR sequencing was collected from all dose cohorts at baseline, on cycle 4 day 1, and on cycle 7 day 1. Samples came from an open-label, multicenter, first-in-human phase I dose-escalation trial of ivuxolimab. The trial enrolled adults with locally advanced or metastatic head and neck squamous cell, hepatocellular, melanoma or renal cell carcinoma. CD4+ and CD8+ T cells were sorted separately from peripheral blood before TCR sequencing.

This clonotype was obtained from an adult with an advanced solid tumor such as melanoma, head and neck, liver or kidney cancer. The chain links TRBV6-6 with TRBJ1-5; the D gene is possibly TRBD1, with 5 bases matching. This sample comprised CD4+ or CD8+ T cells sorted from blood, obtained in a trial of the OX40 agonist ivuxolimab. This receptor has the CDR3 CASSYYGQVMDQPQHF. The nucleotide sequence reads as follows: TGTGCCAGCAGTTACTACGGACAAGTCATGGATCAGCCCCAGCATTTT.